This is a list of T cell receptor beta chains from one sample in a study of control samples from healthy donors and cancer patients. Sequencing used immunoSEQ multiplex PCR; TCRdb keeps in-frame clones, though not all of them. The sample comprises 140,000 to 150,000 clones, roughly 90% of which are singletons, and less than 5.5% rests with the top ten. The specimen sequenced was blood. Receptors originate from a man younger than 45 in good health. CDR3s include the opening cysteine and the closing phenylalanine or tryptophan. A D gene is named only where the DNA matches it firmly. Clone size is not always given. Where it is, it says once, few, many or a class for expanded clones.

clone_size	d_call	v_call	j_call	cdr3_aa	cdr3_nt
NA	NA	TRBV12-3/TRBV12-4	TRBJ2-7	CASSLMGLYEQYF	TGTGCCAGCAGTTTAATGGGACTTTACGAGCAGTACTTC
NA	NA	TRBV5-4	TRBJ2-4	CASSLGERLAKNIQYF	TGTGCCAGCAGCTTGGGAGAAAGACTAGCCAAAAACATTCAGTACTTC
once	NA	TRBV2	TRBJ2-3	CASSETGANKYF	TGTGCCAGCAGTGAAACCGGGGCCAATAAGTATTTT
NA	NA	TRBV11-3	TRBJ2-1	CASSLDPEVNEQFF	TGTGCCAGCAGCTTAGATCCCGAAGTTAATGAGCAGTTCTTC
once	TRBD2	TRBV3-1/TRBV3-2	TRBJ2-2	CASSQDAGGQGRLGELFF	TGTGCCAGCAGCCAAGATGCGGGGGGCCAGGGTCGTCTCGGGGAGCTGTTTTTT
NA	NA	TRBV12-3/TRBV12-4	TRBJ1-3	CASKVSSGNTIYF	TGTGCCAGCAAGGTCAGCTCTGGAAACACCATATATTTT
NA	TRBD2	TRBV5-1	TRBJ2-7	CASSSAGGGPYEQYF	TGCGCCAGCAGCTCGGCGGGAGGGGGGCCCTACGAGCAGTACTTC
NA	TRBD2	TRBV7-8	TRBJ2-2	CASSLTTSGRAGGELFF	TGTGCCAGCAGCCTGACAACTAGCGGGAGGGCCGGCGGGGAGCTGTTTTTT
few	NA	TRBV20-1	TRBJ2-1	CSASRLVNNEQFF	TGCAGTGCTAGTCGGCTGGTGAACAATGAGCAGTTCTTC
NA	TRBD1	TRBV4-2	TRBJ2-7	CASSQVGQSAYEQYF	TGTGCCAGCAGCCAGGTGGGACAGTCGGCCTACGAGCAGTACTTC
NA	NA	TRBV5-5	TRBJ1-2	CASSFAGGTNYGYTF	TGTGCCAGCAGTTTCGCTGGCGGGACTAACTATGGCTACACCTTC
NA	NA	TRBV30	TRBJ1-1	CAWSVVGNTEAFF	TGTGCCTGGAGTGTAGTGGGGAACACTGAAGCTTTCTTT
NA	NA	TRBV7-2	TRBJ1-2	CASSLVSREVGYTF	TGTGCCAGCAGCTTAGTGTCTAGGGAGGTCGGCTACACCTTC
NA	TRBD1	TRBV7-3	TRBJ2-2	CASSLGQGATGELFF	TGTGCCAGCAGCTTAGGACAGGGAGCGACCGGGGAGCTGTTTTTT
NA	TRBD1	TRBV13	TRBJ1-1	CASSNFDRANTEAFF	TGTGCCAGCAGCAACTTCGACAGGGCGAACACTGAAGCTTTCTTT
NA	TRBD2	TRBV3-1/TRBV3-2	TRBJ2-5	CASSQIPSGAQETQYF	TGTGCCAGCAGCCAAATCCCTAGCGGGGCTCAAGAGACCCAGTACTTC
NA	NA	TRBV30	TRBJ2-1	CAWRYTGPKTSSYNEQFF	TGTGCCTGGAGATATACGGGACCAAAGACCAGCTCCTACAATGAGCAGTTCTTC
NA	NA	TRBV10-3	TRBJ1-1	CAISADDVEAFF	TGTGCCATCAGTGCCGACGATGTTGAAGCTTTCTTT
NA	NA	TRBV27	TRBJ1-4	CASSPPRDTCNEKLFF	TGTGCCAGCAGCCCACCTCGGGACACCTGTAATGAAAAACTGTTTTTT
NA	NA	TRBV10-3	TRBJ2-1	CAISGTQGGYNEQFF	TGTGCCATCAGTGGTACCCAGGGGGGATACAATGAGCAGTTCTTC
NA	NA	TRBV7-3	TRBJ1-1	CASSYSTGLGDTEAFF	TGTGCCAGCAGCTACTCGACAGGCCTCGGTGACACTGAAGCTTTCTTT
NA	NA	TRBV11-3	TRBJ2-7	CASSRLGGSYEQYF	TGTGCCAGCAGCCGCCTGGGGGGATCCTACGAGCAGTACTTC
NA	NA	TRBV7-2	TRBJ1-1	CASLAGVSTEAFF	TGTGCCAGTCTCGCGGGGGTTAGCACTGAAGCTTTCTTT
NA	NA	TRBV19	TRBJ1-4	CASSIDVGLEEKLFF	TGTGCCAGTAGTATAGATGTTGGGTTAGAAGAAAAACTGTTTTTT
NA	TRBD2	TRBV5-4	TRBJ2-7	CASSRWTSGYYEQYF	TGTGCCAGCAGTCGTTGGACTAGCGGATACTACGAGCAGTACTTC
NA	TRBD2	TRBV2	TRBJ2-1	CASRSTGTRGDNEQFF	TGTGCCAGCAGATCTACCGGGACTAGAGGCGACAATGAGCAGTTCTTC
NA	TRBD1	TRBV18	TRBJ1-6	CASSPPDRVVSPLHF	TGTGCCAGCTCACCACCGGACAGGGTCGTTTCACCCCTCCACTTT
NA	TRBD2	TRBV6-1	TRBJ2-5	CASSAAGTKWETQYF	TGTGCCAGCAGTGCAGCCGGGACTAAGTGGGAGACCCAGTACTTC
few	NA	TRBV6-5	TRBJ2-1	CASSFRTDWGQFF	TGTGCCAGCAGTTTCCGTACGGACTGGGGGCAGTTCTTC
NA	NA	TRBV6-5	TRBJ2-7	CASDPGQIYEQYF	TGTGCCAGCGATCCGGGACAAATCTACGAGCAGTACTTC
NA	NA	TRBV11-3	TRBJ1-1	CASSLDLIGRNTEAFF	TGTGCCAGCAGCTTAGATCTTATTGGCAGGAACACTGAAGCTTTCTTT
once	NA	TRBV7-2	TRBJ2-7	CASSKNTRAVDEQYF	TGTGCCAGCAGCAAGAACACTAGGGCGGTGGACGAGCAGTACTTC
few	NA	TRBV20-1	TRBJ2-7	CSASGDISYEQYF	TGCAGTGCTAGTGGGGACATTTCCTACGAGCAGTACTTC
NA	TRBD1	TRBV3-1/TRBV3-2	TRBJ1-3	CASTPQGQLNSGNTIYF	TGTGCCAGCACCCCGCAGGGACAGCTTAACTCTGGAAACACCATATATTTT
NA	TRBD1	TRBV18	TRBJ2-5	CASSTIDRVETQYF	TGTGCCAGCTCCACAATTGACAGGGTTGAGACCCAGTACTTC
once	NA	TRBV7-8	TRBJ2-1	CASFPLMTVIHEQFF	TGTGCCAGCTTCCCCCTCATGACAGTCATTCATGAGCAGTTCTTC
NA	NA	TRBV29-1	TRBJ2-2	CSVAPNSNGELFF	TGCAGCGTTGCCCCCAACTCTAACGGGGAGCTGTTTTTT
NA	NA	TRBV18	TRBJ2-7	CASSPGMRGRYEQYF	TGTGCCAGCTCACCGGGGATGAGGGGCCGCTACGAGCAGTACTTC
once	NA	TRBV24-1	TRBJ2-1	CATAVGSSYNEQFF	TGTGCCACCGCTGTGGGGAGCTCCTACAATGAGCAGTTCTTC
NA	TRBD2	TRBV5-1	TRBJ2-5	CASSEGSGAGGKETQYF	TGCGCCAGCAGCGAAGGTTCGGGTGCGGGGGGAAAAGAGACCCAGTACTTC